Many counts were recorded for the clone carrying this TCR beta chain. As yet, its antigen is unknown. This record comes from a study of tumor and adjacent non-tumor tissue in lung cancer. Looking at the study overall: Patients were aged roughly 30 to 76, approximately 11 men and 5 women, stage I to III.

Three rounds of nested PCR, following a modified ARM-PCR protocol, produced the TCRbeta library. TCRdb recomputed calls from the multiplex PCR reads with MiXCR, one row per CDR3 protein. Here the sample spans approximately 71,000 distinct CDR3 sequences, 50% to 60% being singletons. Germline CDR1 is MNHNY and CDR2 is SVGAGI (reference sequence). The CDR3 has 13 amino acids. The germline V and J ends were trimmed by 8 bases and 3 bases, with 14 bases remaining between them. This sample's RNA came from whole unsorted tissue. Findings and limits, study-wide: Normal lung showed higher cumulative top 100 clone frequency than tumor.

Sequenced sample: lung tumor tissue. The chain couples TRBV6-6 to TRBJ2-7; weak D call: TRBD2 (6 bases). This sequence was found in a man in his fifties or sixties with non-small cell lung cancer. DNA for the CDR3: TGTGCCAGCTGCCTCGGAGCGGGCTACGAGCAGTACTTC. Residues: CASCLGAGYEQYF.